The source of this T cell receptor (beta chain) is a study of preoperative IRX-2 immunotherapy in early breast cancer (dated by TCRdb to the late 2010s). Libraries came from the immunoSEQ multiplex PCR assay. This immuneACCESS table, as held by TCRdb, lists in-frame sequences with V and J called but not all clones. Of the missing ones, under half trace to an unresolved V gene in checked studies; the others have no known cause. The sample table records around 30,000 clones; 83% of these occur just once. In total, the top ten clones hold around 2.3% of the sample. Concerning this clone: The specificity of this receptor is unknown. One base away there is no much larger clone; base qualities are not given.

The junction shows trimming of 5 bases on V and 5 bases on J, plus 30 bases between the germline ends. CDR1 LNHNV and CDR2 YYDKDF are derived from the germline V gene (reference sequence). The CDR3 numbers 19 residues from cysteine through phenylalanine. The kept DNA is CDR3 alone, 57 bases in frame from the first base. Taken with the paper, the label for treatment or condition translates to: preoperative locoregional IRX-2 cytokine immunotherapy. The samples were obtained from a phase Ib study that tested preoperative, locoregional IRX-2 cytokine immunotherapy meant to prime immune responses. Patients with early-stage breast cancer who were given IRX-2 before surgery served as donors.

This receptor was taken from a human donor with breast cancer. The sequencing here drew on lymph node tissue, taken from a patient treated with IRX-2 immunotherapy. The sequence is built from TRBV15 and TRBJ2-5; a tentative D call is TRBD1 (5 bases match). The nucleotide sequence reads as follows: TGTGCCACCAGCCATAGGGGTTCCACCTTAGATCCAGTCGTTGAGACCCAGTACTTC. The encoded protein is CATSHRGSTLDPVVETQYF.